This TCR beta chain was identified during a study of T cell responses to AZD1222 COVID-19 vaccine. The table came from immunoSEQ multiplex PCR; TCRdb's copy has only in-frame clones and leaves some out. The data show approximately 120,000 clones, approximately 86% seen once. Germline lookup yields CDR1 SGHAT and CDR2 FQNNGV. The CDR3 runs 15 residues. Trimming pared 6 bases from V and 2 bases from J, leaving 15 bases between. V gene TRBV11-2 combines with J gene TRBJ2-3; TRBD2 might be the D (7 bases). The sequence was collected from an adult in good health. The sequencing here drew on peripheral blood, taken on day 0 of MenACWY control vaccination. The CDR3 region has the DNA TGTGCCAGCAGACGACGGGGGGCAGACACAGATACGCAGTATTTT. It is translated as CASRRRGADTDTQYF.